This T cell receptor beta chain was recorded in a study of early T cells in non-severe SARS-CoV-2 infection. Study in general: It was bulk RNA from unsorted whole blood that was sequenced, and the chains were unpaired.

MiXCR was run by TCRdb on the 5' RACE reads, yielding one entry per CDR3 protein. In the table there are 45,000 to 50,000 distinct CDR3 sequences, approximately 6% of which are singletons. Per the germline V gene, CDR1 is DFQATT and CDR2 is SNEGSKA (reference sequence). Trimming stripped 3 bases from V and 1 base from J, with 9 bases between. This CDR3 region has 13 residues. The material was whole blood, obtained at baseline. The V and J genes are TRBV20-1 and TRBJ2-5, with D possibly TRBD1 on 6 matching bases. The sequence was collected from an adult who was a healthcare worker with PCR-confirmed SARS-CoV-2 infection or an uninfected control (not recorded which). CDR3 sequence reads: CSASSQGQETQYF. The CDR3 DNA is TGCAGTGCTAGTTCACAGGGCCAAGAGACCCAGTACTTC.